The 22 T cell receptor beta chains below come from one sample, sequenced in a study of blood T cell repertoires in COVID-19. Assay used: immunoSEQ multiplex PCR; TCRdb lists only in-frame clones, some missing. The data show 43,000 or so clones, roughly 80% seen once. Sample: peripheral blood. These receptors all come from a woman between 55 and 75 years old with acute or convalescent COVID-19.

In nucleotides, the CDR3 is TGTGCCAGCAGCCAAGATCGGAACACCAGGGGCTACACCTTC. Translated: CASSQDRNTRGYTF. J is TRBJ1-2 and V is TRBV3-1 (or the pseudogene TRBV3-2); D unclear. This CDR3 is built from 14 residues. The germline gives CDR1 LGHDT, CDR2 YNNKEL (reference sequence). V shed 0 bases and J shed 8 bases, with 13 bases lying between them.

The gene calls are TRBV29-1 and TRBJ1-2; the D gene is possibly TRBD1 (6 bases). V was trimmed by 6 bases and J by 6 bases, leaving 17 bases between them. The CDR3 is made up of 13 amino acids. CDR1 and CDR2 (germline): SQVTM, ANQGSEA. CDR3 in DNA: TGCAGCGTCTTCTCGGTCACAGGGCATGGCTACACCTTC. Encoded protein: CSVFSVTGHGYTF.

The V call is TRBV27, the J call TRBJ1-6; no definite D call. Germline lookup yields CDR1 MNHEY and CDR2 SMNVEV (reference sequence). There are 13 residues in the CDR3. With 5 bases removed from V and 8 bases from J, the gap between germline ends came to 10 bases. DNA for the CDR3: TGTGCCAGCAGTCGAGGCCGAGATTCACCCCTCCACTTT. As protein: CASSRGRDSPLHF.

The chain uses TRBV6-1 and TRBJ2-1; 7 bases agree with TRBD1. Trimming took 3 bases from V and 2 from J; bases not matched to a gene: 7. Germline CDR1 reads MNHNS; CDR2 reads SASEGT. The CDR3 extends over 16 amino acids. The CDR3 bases are TGTGCCAGCAGTGATTTAGGACAGGAGGCCTACAATGAGCAGTTCTTC. This sequence encodes CASSDLGQEAYNEQFF.

The rearrangement uses TRBV18 and TRBJ2-3; 7 positions match TRBD2. This CDR3 region has 16 residues. Germline lookup yields CDR1 KGHSH and CDR2 LQKENI. V shed 5 bases and J 0 bases; nucleotides not matched to a gene: 8. The DNA for the CDR3 is TGTGCCAGCTCAGAAACTAGCGCCTCTAGCACAGATACGCAGTATTTT. As protein: CASSETSASSTDTQYF.

This clone showed up just once. The chain couples TRBV12-3 or TRBV12-4 to TRBJ1-2; TRBD1 matches at 7 bases. The CDR3 has 12 amino acids. J lost 8 bases, V lost 6 bases, and 6 bases had no gene match. CDR3 sequence: CASRGQWGGYTF. CDR3 DNA sequence: TGTGCCAGCAGGGGACAGTGGGGGGGCTACACCTTC.

This clone was found once. This chain uses TRBV2 with TRBJ2-2, with D perhaps TRBD1 (6 bases). Trimming took 6 bases from V and 4 from J, leaving 15 bases between them. CDR1 is SNHLY and CDR2 is FYNNEI in the germline V gene. This CDR3 is 15 amino acids long. The CDR3 reads CASRRTVSGTGELFF. The CDR3 DNA is TGTGCCAGCAGGAGGACAGTCTCGGGCACCGGGGAGCTGTTTTTT. Together with reference TRBV2 and TRBJ2-2, the CDR3 gives the full variable domain: EPEVTQTPSHQVTQMGQEVILRCVPISNHLYFYWYRQILGQKVEFLVSFYNNEISEKSEIFDDQFSVERPDGSNFTLKIRSTKLEDSAMYFCASRRTVSGTGELFFGEGSRLTVL.

The genes are TRBV7-8 and TRBJ2-1, with 9 bases identical to TRBD1. Germline CDR1 SGHVS, CDR2 FQNEAQ. CDR3 length: 15 amino acids. The ends lost 5 bases at V and 6 bases at J; junction bases unmatched: 8. CDR3: CASSTHRGQGNEQFF. CDR3 sequence (DNA): TGTGCCAGCAGCACCCACAGGGGGCAAGGCAATGAGCAGTTCTTC. Complete variable domain (other parts from reference TRBV7-8 and TRBJ2-1): GAGVSQSPRYKVAKRGQDVALRCDPISGHVSLFWYQQALGQGPEFLTYFQNEAQLDKSGLPSDRFFAERPEGSVSTLKIQRTQQEDSAVYLCASSTHRGQGNEQFFGPGTRLTVL.

In this sample, this clone turned up once. This rearrangement joins TRBV7-9 to TRBJ2-7, with a weak D call TRBD2 (6 bases). The CDR3 runs to 18 residues. Germline V gene lookup returns CDR1 SEHNR and CDR2 FQNEAQ (reference sequence). Trimming left V 5 bases short and J 7 bases short, with 30 bases between. The CDR3 is CASSPSGLRYDIGLEQYF. DNA for the CDR3: TGTGCCAGCAGCCCTAGTGGACTACGATACGACATCGGTTTAGAGCAGTACTTC. Drawing the rest from reference TRBV7-9 and TRBJ2-7, the complete variable domain is DTGVSQNPRHKITKRGQNVTFRCDPISEHNRLYWYRQTLGQGPEFLTYFQNEAQLEKSRLLSDRFSAERPKGSFSTLEIQRTEQGDSAMYLCASSPSGLRYDIGLEQYFGPGTRLTVT.

This chain links TRBV5-6 with TRBJ1-5, with TRBD1 matching 8 bases. The CDR3 covers 16 residues. V trimming: 4 bases; J trimming: 0 bases; junction bases outside the gene matches: 6. The V gene's germline CDR1 is SGHDT and CDR2 YYEEEE. The CDR3, as DNA: TGTGCCAGCAGCCCCGGGACAGGCAGTAGCAATCAGCCCCAGCATTTT. Protein: CASSPGTGSSNQPQHF.

V and J are TRBV7-3 and TRBJ1-4; TRBD1 is a possible D gene (6 bases). This CDR3 is built from 15 residues. Germline CDR1 and CDR2: SGHTA and FQGTGA. V lost 1 base to trimming and J lost 7 bases, with 13 bases between them. The CDR3 DNA sequence: TGTGCCAGCAGCTTAATCGGGACAAGGGTTGAAAAACTGTTTTTT. It specifies CASSLIGTRVEKLFF.

In this sample, this clone turned up a few times. The rearrangement uses TRBV4-3 and TRBJ1-3; D is ambiguous. The germline V gene has CDR1 LGHNA and CDR2 YSLEER. The CDR3 length is 15 residues. V was cut by 2 bases and J by 0 bases, with 8 bases left in between. The CDR3 coding sequence is TGCGCCAGCAGCCAAAACACGTACTCTGGAAACACCATATATTTT. It translates to CASSQNTYSGNTIYF.

This clone has a handful of counts. The chain links TRBV2 to TRBJ1-4, with 7 bases aligning to TRBD1. The J segment lost 6 bases and the V segment lost 7 bases, leaving 11 bases of the junction unmatched. This CDR3 is built from 15 residues. The germline CDR1 and CDR2 sequences are SNHLY and FYNNEI. The CDR3 region is CASTPPAGGDEKLFF. As DNA, the CDR3 is TGTGCCAGCACCCCCCCCGCAGGGGGTGATGAAAAACTGTTTTTT.

The chain uses TRBV12-3 or TRBV12-4 and TRBJ1-1; perhaps TRBD1 as D (6 bases). This CDR3 is built from 12 residues. The V end lost 5 bases, the J end lost 9 bases, and 13 bases lay between the germline ends. CDR3 sequence: CASSPGQMQAFF. CDR3 sequence (DNA): TGTGCCAGCAGTCCCGGACAGATGCAAGCTTTCTTT.

The V call is TRBV18, the J call TRBJ1-1; 8 positions agree with TRBD1. Germline V CDR1 and CDR2: KGHSH, LQKENI. The CDR3 is made up of 15 amino acids. J gave up 2 bases and V 6 bases, and 8 bases lay outside the gene matches. The CDR3 here is CASSQGQVFNTEAFF. The CDR3 DNA reads TGTGCCAGCTCGCAGGGACAGGTCTTCAACACTGAAGCTTTCTTT.

The rearrangement joins TRBV11-2 to TRBJ2-4; D might be TRBD1 (6 bases). This CDR3 is built from 18 residues. The germline V and J ends were trimmed by 1 base and 1 base, with 17 bases remaining between them. CDR1 is SGHAT, CDR2 FQNNGV, per germline. The CDR3 DNA reads TGTGCCAGCAGCTTAGTCCTGGGCAGGGGTGGTGCCAAAAACATTCAGTACTTC. Translating gives CASSLVLGRGGAKNIQYF.

This chain joins TRBV5-1 and TRBJ1-1; 10 bases agree with TRBD1. Trimming took 4 bases from V and 0 from J; bases not matched to a gene: 3. Germline-derived CDR1 and CDR2 are SGHRS and YFSETQ. CDR3 size: 15 residues. The DNA of the CDR3 is TGCGCCAGCAGCGGACAGGGGGGAGTGAACACTGAAGCTTTCTTT. The encoded protein is CASSGQGGVNTEAFF.

This clone was detected only once. The J gene is TRBJ1-2, the V gene TRBV30; possible D gene TRBD1, 5 bases. The CDR3 length is 13 residues. V was clipped by 1 base and J by 8 bases, with 14 bases between them. Germline assignment: CDR1 GTSNPN and CDR2 SVGIG (reference sequence). DNA for the CDR3: TGTGCCTGGAGTGCCCTCGGGGGGGAGGGCTACACCTTC. Translating gives CAWSALGGEGYTF.

The chain couples TRBV19 to TRBJ2-2, with a possible D match to TRBD2 (5 bases). The CDR3 runs to 14 residues. Trimming removed 6 bases from V and 6 bases from J, with 14 bases in between. Looked up from germline, CDR1 is LNHDA and CDR2 is SQIVND (reference sequence). This CDR3 is CASSSIVEAGELFF. The CDR3 nucleotides are TGTGCCAGTAGCTCCATCGTGGAGGCCGGGGAGCTGTTTTTT. Looking up the rest from reference TRBV19 and TRBJ2-2 gives the full variable domain: DGGITQSPKYLFRKEGQNVTLSCEQNLNHDAMYWYRQDPGQGLRLIYYSQIVNDFQKGDIAEGYSVSREKKESFPLTVTSAQKNPTAFYLCASSSIVEAGELFFGEGSRLTVL.

The V gene is TRBV7-3, the J gene TRBJ2-3, with 8 positions matching TRBD2. Germline loops: CDR1 SGHTA, CDR2 FQGTGA. This CDR3 spans 15 amino acids. The junction had 8 bases not matched to a gene; V was cut back by 4 bases and J by 5 bases. The CDR3 nucleotides are TGTGCCAGCAGCTACAGCGGGGGCAGCCTAGATACGCAGTATTTT. Its translation: CASSYSGGSLDTQYF.

The J gene is TRBJ1-2, the V gene TRBV9, with D possibly TRBD1 on 5 matching bases. Trimming pared 5 bases from V and 10 bases from J, leaving 15 bases between. Germline V gene lookup returns CDR1 SGDLS and CDR2 YYNGEE. CDR3 length equals 12 residues. The CDR3, as DNA: TGTGCCAGCAGGTTAAGTCGGGGGGACTACACCTTC. This codes for CASRLSRGDYTF.

The chain uses TRBV19 and TRBJ1-1; D call uncertain. There are 9 residues in the CDR3. Germline assignment: CDR1 LNHDA and CDR2 SQIVND (reference sequence). V was clipped by 6 bases and J by 11 bases, with 7 bases between them. CDR3 in amino acids: CASRVGAFF. The CDR3 DNA is TGTGCCAGTAGGGTCGGGGCTTTCTTT.